A single sample gave rise to the 25 T cell receptor beta chains below, sequenced in a study of human T cells and chemical hapten exposure. TCRdb passed the RACE reads through MiXCR, listing each CDR3 protein once. The sample lists 180,000 or so distinct CDR3 sequences; roughly 15% were seen once. Time point of the sample: patch test 1, 2 weeks after DPC sensitization. The treatment was: therapeutic diphenylcyclopropenone sensitization with weekly scalp DPC. The specimen was whole blood, collected in connection with sensitization to the hapten diphenylcyclopropenone (DPC). Source of these receptors: a woman aged 25 to 39 with alopecia areata. Some clones in this sample may be carry-over from other donors' samples.

There are many counts of this clonotype. CDR3 sequence (DNA): TGCGCCAGCAGCTACGGTTCGGCAGATACGCAGTATTTT. Its translation is CASSYGSADTQYF. The rearrangement joins TRBV5-1 to TRBJ2-3; D gene unclear. This CDR3 region has 13 residues. Germline V gene data show CDR1 as SGHRS and CDR2 as YFSETQ. Trimming removed 3 bases from V and 4 bases from J, with 9 bases in between.

The V and J genes are TRBV14 and TRBJ2-7; maybe TRBD2 (5 bases). Trimming shortened V by 4 bases and J by 5 bases, and 15 bases separated the two germline ends. This CDR3 is 14 amino acids long. CDR1 and CDR2 (germline): SGHDN, FVKESK. This chain's CDR3 is CASSLASGYNEQYF. The CDR3, as DNA: TGTGCCAGCAGCCTCGCGAGCGGCTATAACGAGCAGTACTTC.

This clonotype appeared a few times. V usage is TRBV28 and J usage is TRBJ2-1; no clear D gene. The V gene lost 7 bases and the J gene lost 0 bases, with 10 bases spanning the gap. Germline V gene data show CDR1 as MDHEN and CDR2 as SYDVKM. The CDR3 extends over 14 amino acids. CDR3 sequence (DNA): TGTGCCAGCACCGACGGATACTCCTACAATGAGCAGTTCTTC. Residues: CASTDGYSYNEQFF.

This clonotype was seen only a few times. The V gene is TRBV28, the J gene TRBJ1-6; TRBD1 matches at 9 bases. V lost 5 bases and J lost 2; bases outside the gene matches: 7. Germline loops: CDR1 MDHEN, CDR2 SYDVKM. The CDR3 is 17 residues long. The CDR3 DNA is TGTGCCAGCAGTACCCCGGACAGGGGCCCCTATAATTCACCCCTCCACTTT. It specifies CASSTPDRGPYNSPLHF.

This chain joins TRBV29-1 and TRBJ2-2; possible D gene TRBD2, 5 bases. The CDR3 sequence is 15 residues long. Germline CDR1 is SQVTM and CDR2 is ANQGSEA. Trimming removed 5 bases from V and 1 base from J, with 14 bases in between. CDR3 amino acids: CSVLKGDMNTGELFF. CDR3 coding DNA: TGCAGCGTTTTAAAGGGAGACATGAACACCGGGGAGCTGTTTTTT.

This clonotype was seen a few times. V usage is TRBV11-2 and J usage is TRBJ2-2; 9 bases are shared with TRBD1. V lost 5 bases and J lost 4; bases outside the gene matches: 8. Germline V CDR1 and CDR2: SGHAT, FQNNGV. There are 16 residues in the CDR3. CDR3: CASSLVGQGTTGELFF. The CDR3 bases are TGTGCCAGCAGCCTCGTCGGACAGGGGACCACCGGGGAGCTGTTTTTT.

The gene calls are TRBV29-1 and TRBJ1-4; 11 nucleotides agree with TRBD1. The CDR3 is 13 amino acids. Germline CDR1 reads SQVTM; CDR2 reads ANQGSEA. Losses at the gene ends were 6 bases for V and 8 bases for J; bases not matched to a gene: 5. CDR3 in DNA: TGCAGCGTGAGGACAGGGGGCGGAGAAAAACTGTTTTTT. The encoded protein is CSVRTGGGEKLFF.

This clonotype was detected only a few times. The V call is TRBV6-2 or TRBV6-3, the J call TRBJ1-1; no clear D. V dropped 5 bases and J dropped 0 bases, with 10 bases sitting between them. Germline CDR1 is MNHEY and CDR2 is SVGEGT. The CDR3 consists of 14 residues. In nucleotides, the CDR3 is TGTGCCAGCAGTCACCCCCACATGAACACTGAAGCTTTCTTT. Amino acids: CASSHPHMNTEAFF.

Ten or more counts support this clonotype. For the CDR3, the DNA is TGCAGTGCTAGTCTAGCGGGAGCCCAAGAGACCCAGTACTTC. As protein: CSASLAGAQETQYF. This chain uses TRBV20-1 with TRBJ2-5, with 10 bases matching TRBD2. From germline, CDR1 is DFQATT and CDR2 SNEGSKA (reference sequence). The length of the CDR3 is 14 residues. V lost 3 bases and J lost 1; bases outside the gene matches: 2.

The chain is built from TRBV7-2 and TRBJ2-3, with 12 bases that match TRBD2. Trimming took 0 bases from V and 0 from J; bases not matched to a gene: 4. The CDR3 has 18 residues. Germline V gene data show CDR1 as SGHTA and CDR2 as FQGNSA. CDR3 amino acids: CASSLALAGGPSTDTQYF. CDR3 sequence (DNA): TGTGCCAGCAGCTTAGCCCTAGCGGGGGGGCCGAGCACAGATACGCAGTATTTT.

At least ten counts were recorded for this clonotype. V usage is TRBV6-2 or TRBV6-3 and J usage is TRBJ2-7, with 9 bases lining up with TRBD1. The germline V gene encodes CDR1 MNHEY and CDR2 SVGEGT. CDR3 length: 15 amino acids. V was pared by 4 bases and J by 5 bases, with 9 bases of the junction left unmatched. The CDR3 loop reads CASSWEQGAEDEQYF. The CDR3 coding sequence is TGTGCCAGCAGTTGGGAACAGGGGGCCGAGGACGAGCAGTACTTC.

This clonotype was seen only a few times. The rearrangement uses TRBV28 and TRBJ1-3, with 8 bases lining up with TRBD1. Germline assignment: CDR1 MDHEN and CDR2 SYDVKM. Trimming removed 6 bases from V and 0 bases from J; junction bases left unmatched: 7. This CDR3 has 16 amino acids. The DNA of the CDR3 is TGTGCCAGCAGCATGGGACAGGTTTCCTCTGGAAACACCATATATTTT. Translating it yields CASSMGQVSSGNTIYF.

The rearrangement links TRBV5-1 to TRBJ1-6; D is ambiguous. Germline lookup yields CDR1 SGHRS and CDR2 YFSETQ. The CDR3 runs 15 residues. Trimming took off 0 bases at V and 4 bases at J, with 8 bases between the two ends. In DNA, the CDR3 is TGCGCCAGCAGCTTGGGGGCACCTTATAATTCACCCCTCCACTTT. Protein sequence: CASSLGAPYNSPLHF.

This clonotype was seen ten or more times. This chain connects TRBV7-2 to TRBJ1-5; a possible D gene is TRBD1 (5 bases). Trimming shortened V by 5 bases and J by 2 bases, and 7 bases separated the two germline ends. This CDR3 is 13 amino acids long. Looked up from germline, CDR1 is SGHTA and CDR2 is FQGNSA. Written as DNA, the CDR3 is TGTGCCAGCAGCCGGGACGGCAATCAGCCCCAGCATTTT. Translating it yields CASSRDGNQPQHF.

The table lists this clonotype with a few counts. The genes are TRBV29-1 and TRBJ1-1; D unresolved. Per germline, CDR1 SQVTM and CDR2 ANQGSEA. V shed 4 bases and J shed 4 bases, with 10 bases lying between them. CDR3 length: 12 residues. The CDR3 DNA follows: TGCAGCGTTGCCGGACGTAGCACTGAAGCTTTCTTT. Residues: CSVAGRSTEAFF.

This clonotype was seen more than once but under ten times. CDR3 nucleotides: TGTGCCAGCAGTTTGGGAACAGGGGGCAAGCAGTACTTC. Protein: CASSLGTGGKQYF. The genes are TRBV12-3 or TRBV12-4 and TRBJ2-7, with TRBD1 matching 9 bases. The ends lost 3 bases at V and 8 bases at J; junction bases unmatched: 5. The CDR3 runs to 13 residues.

The sample holds a few counts of this clonotype. The chain is built from TRBV29-1 and TRBJ2-5; D may correspond to TRBD1 or TRBD2 (5 bases each). CDR3 length: 13 amino acids. Trimming pared 6 bases from V and 1 base from J, leaving 12 bases between. The germline CDR1 and CDR2 sequences are SQVTM and ANQGSEA. In DNA form, the CDR3 reads TGCAGCGTCCGAGGGGTGCCCCAAGAGACCCAGTACTTC. It translates to CSVRGVPQETQYF.

The chain links TRBV11-2 to TRBJ2-1, with TRBD2 matching over 7 bases. V shed 1 base, J shed 8 bases, and the junction held 11 bases outside the gene matches. Germline CDR1 SGHAT, CDR2 FQNNGV. This CDR3 spans 16 amino acids. CDR3 amino acids: CASSLGASGYLDEQFF. Written as DNA, the CDR3 is TGTGCCAGCAGCTTAGGGGCTAGCGGATACTTAGATGAGCAGTTCTTC.

This clonotype has at least ten counts. The chain employs TRBV19 and TRBJ1-2; TRBD1 agrees at 7 bases. Germline CDR1 LNHDA, CDR2 SQIVND (reference sequence). After removal of 3 bases from V and 4 bases from J, the junction contained 2 bases not matched to a gene. This CDR3 has 13 residues. The CDR3 spells CASSMGQIYGYTF. CDR3 nucleotides: TGTGCCAGTAGTATGGGACAGATCTATGGCTACACCTTC.

In regard to this clonotype: A clone one base away is much larger, so this may be a read error. The chain joins TRBV7-9 to TRBJ1-5; D possibly corresponds to TRBD1 (5 bases). This CDR3 contains 13 residues. Germline-derived CDR1 and CDR2 are SEHNR and FQNEAQ (reference sequence). Written as DNA, the CDR3 is TGTGCCAGCAGCTTAGTCAGGGATCAGCCCCAGCAATTT. Protein sequence: CASSLVRDQPQQF.

This clonotype was picked up a small number of times. This rearrangement joins TRBV20-1 to TRBJ1-2; a possible D gene is TRBD1 (5 bases). Germline V gene sequence: CDR1 DFQATT, CDR2 SNEGSKA (reference sequence). Trimming left V 0 bases short and J 2 bases short, with 13 bases between. The CDR3 is 15 amino acids. CDR3 DNA: TGCAGTGCTAGAGATCCCCGACAGATAAACTATGGCTACACCTTC. Residues: CSARDPRQINYGYTF.

V and J are TRBV18 and TRBJ1-6, with a possible D match to TRBD1 (6 bases). The V gene lost 6 bases and the J gene lost 7 bases, with 13 bases spanning the gap. The CDR3 contains 14 residues. Per germline, CDR1 KGHSH and CDR2 LQKENI. CDR3 sequence (DNA): TGTGCCAGCTCGCAGGGGTCAGAGAATTCACCCCTCCACTTT. This encodes CASSQGSENSPLHF.

About this clonotype: This may come from a read error, since a much larger clone is one base off. V gene TRBV28 combines with J gene TRBJ2-7; 7 nucleotides agree with TRBD1. Germline V gene sequence: CDR1 MDHEN, CDR2 SYDVKM. The trim removed 3 bases at V and 3 bases at J, leaving 2 bases unmatched. This CDR3 is 13 amino acids long. CDR3 DNA sequence: TGTGCCAGCAGTTTCGGACAGGACTACGAGCAGTACTTC. This codes for CASSFGQDYEQYF.

J is TRBJ1-4 and V is TRBV15; D is possibly TRBD1 (5 bases). Germline values: CDR1 LNHNV, CDR2 YYDKDF (reference sequence). CDR3 length: 16 amino acids. With 5 bases removed from V and 1 base from J, the gap between germline ends came to 14 bases. The CDR3 bases are TGTGCCACCAGCCGGACGTCGGGGGTAACTAATGAAAAACTGTTTTTT. Its translation is CATSRTSGVTNEKLFF.

This clonotype was seen a few times. This chain connects TRBV28 to TRBJ2-7, with unresolved D. Looked up from germline, CDR1 is MDHEN and CDR2 is SYDVKM. V lost 5 bases and J lost 4, with 9 bases in between. The CDR3 spans 12 residues. The CDR3 nucleotides read TGTGCCAGCAGTCTACAGCCATACGAGCAGTACTTC. Residues: CASSLQPYEQYF.